The entry below describes one TCR beta chain. Germline V CDR1 and CDR2: SGDLS, YYNGEE. V lost 0 bases, J lost 4 bases, and 7 bases lay in between. The CDR3 runs 14 residues. The data belong to a study of blood T cell repertoires in COVID-19. The protocol was immunoSEQ multiplex PCR, while the TCRdb copy is restricted to in-frame clones and leaves out a portion. The data hold fewer than 250,000 clones, with over 80% observed a single time. The genes are TRBV9 and TRBJ2-2; tentatively, D is TRBD1 (6 bases). Sequencing was carried out using peripheral blood. This clonotype originated in a woman aged 55-75 years with active or convalescent COVID-19. CDR3 DNA sequence: TGTGCCAGCAGCGTAGCAGGGGTCACCGGGGAGCTGTTTTTT. Translated, it gives CASSVAGVTGELFF.